Below are 4 T cell receptor beta chains sequenced from a single sample in a study of early T cells in non-severe SARS-CoV-2 infection. TCRdb re-derived calls from the 5' RACE reads in MiXCR, one entry per CDR3 protein. Of tens of thousands of distinct CDR3 sequences listed, approximately 6% are singletons. The input for sequencing was whole blood, taken at baseline. The source is an adult who was a healthcare worker with PCR-confirmed SARS-CoV-2 infection or an uninfected control (not recorded which).

This clonotype was seen many times. DNA of the CDR3: TGCGCCAGCAGGGGACTAGCGGGAGTCACAGATACGCAGTATTTT. Amino acid sequence: CASRGLAGVTDTQYF. The genes are TRBV10-2 and TRBJ2-3, with 14 bases identical to TRBD2. The CDR3 runs 15 residues. Germline values: CDR1 WSHSY, CDR2 SAAADI. J lost 2 bases, V lost 6 bases, and 1 base had no gene match.

In its sample, this clonotype was seen many times. The rearrangement uses TRBV29-1 and TRBJ2-1; D gene ambiguous. Germline CDR1 and CDR2: SQVTM and ANQGSEA. Trimming left V 4 bases short and J 4 bases short, with 8 bases between. The CDR3 is 12 amino acids. CDR3 protein: CSVVPGYNEQFF. CDR3 DNA: TGCAGCGTTGTCCCCGGGTACAATGAGCAGTTCTTC.

There are a few counts of this clonotype. The chain recombines TRBV7-8 with TRBJ2-1, with D tentatively TRBD2 (6 bases). The CDR3 consists of 16 residues. Germline CDR1 reads SGHVS; CDR2 reads FQNEAQ. V was trimmed by 2 bases and J by 5 bases, leaving 16 bases between them. The DNA of the CDR3 is TGTGCCAGCAGCTTAAGTGGCGGGAACCGAAACAATGAGCAGTTCTTC. It yields the protein CASSLSGGNRNNEQFF.

This clonotype was picked up a small number of times. This rearrangement joins TRBV18 to TRBJ2-7, with D maybe TRBD2 (6 bases). Looked up from germline, CDR1 is KGHSH and CDR2 is LQKENI. The CDR3 covers 14 residues. Trimming pared 1 base from V and 3 bases from J, leaving 10 bases between. CDR3 protein: CASSPRQGGYEQYF. CDR3 in DNA: TGTGCCAGCTCACCACGGCAGGGAGGCTACGAGCAGTACTTC. Complete variable domain (other parts from reference TRBV18 and TRBJ2-7): NAGVMQNPRHLVRRRGQEARLRCSPMKGHSHVYWYRQLPEEGLKFMVYLQKENIIDESGMPKERFSAEFPKEGPSILRIQQVVRGDSAAYFCASSPRQGGYEQYFGPGTRLTVT.